One and the same sample provided the 22 T cell receptor beta chains below, sequenced in a study of regulatory T cells in long-lasting Graves disease. Time point reported: persistent/refractory GD, antithyroid drugs over 5 years with positive TRAb. RNA from PBMCs was the source of the TCR library. The authors built TCR beta libraries using iRepertoire HTBI primers and Arm-PCR of CDR3 regions. TCRdb re-derived calls from the multiplex PCR reads in MiXCR, one entry per CDR3 protein. This table has roughly 700,000 distinct CDR3 sequences, around 30% appearing once. This specimen was peripheral blood mononuclear cells (PBMCs), taken when the disease was refractory, from a patient treated with antithyroid drugs. Receptor source: a female donor with Graves disease.

This clonotype showed up many times. The rearrangement links TRBV2 to TRBJ2-5; TRBD2 matches 15 bases. V was pared by 2 bases and J by 0 bases, with 4 bases of the junction left unmatched. This CDR3 is built from 18 residues. CDR1 and CDR2 (germline): SNHLY, FYNNEI. The CDR3 sequence: CASSERTSGRVYQETQYF. The CDR3 DNA follows: TGTGCCAGCAGTGAAAGGACTAGCGGGAGGGTGTACCAAGAGACCCAGTACTTC.

The rearrangement joins TRBV13 to TRBJ2-7; D remains ambiguous. CDR3 length: 13 residues. Germline V gene data show CDR1 as PRHDT and CDR2 as FYEKMQ (reference sequence). V shed 0 bases and J shed 6 bases, with 9 bases lying between them. In nucleotides, the CDR3 is TGTGCCAGCAGCTTAGGGCTACCTACCGAGCAGTACTTC. Encoded protein: CASSLGLPTEQYF.

This clonotype showed up just a few times. This chain links TRBV11-2 with TRBJ2-7, with D maybe TRBD2 (7 bases). V gave up 0 bases and J gave up 4 bases, with 13 bases separating them. Germline CDR1 SGHAT, CDR2 FQNNGV. The length of the CDR3 is 15 residues. CDR3 sequence reads: CASSLEQGGGYEQYF. The DNA of the CDR3 is TGTGCCAGCAGCTTAGAACAGGGAGGGGGGTACGAGCAGTACTTC.

V usage is TRBV20-1 and J usage is TRBJ2-5, with a possible D match to TRBD2 (7 bases). The germline gives CDR1 DFQATT, CDR2 SNEGSKA (reference sequence). V lost 1 base and J 4 bases, leaving 13 bases between the germline ends. CDR3 length: 14 amino acids. CDR3 coding DNA: TGCAGTGCTAGAGTAGGGGGGGGCTCAGAGACCCAGTACTTC. Protein product: CSARVGGGSETQYF.

The chain recombines TRBV12-3 or TRBV12-4 with TRBJ1-5; 7 bases fit TRBD1. Unmatched junction bases numbered 13, after V lost 6 bases and J lost 11 bases. The length of the CDR3 is 14 residues. Here the CDR3 reads CASSPRDSLQAQHF. The CDR3 DNA sequence: TGTGCCAGCAGCCCGCGGGACAGCCTGCAGGCCCAGCATTTT.

The chain links TRBV9 to TRBJ2-7; a weak D match, TRBD1 (6 bases). Trimming removed 0 bases from V and 3 bases from J, with 10 bases in between. The CDR3 is 14 residues long. Germline V gene sequence: CDR1 SGDLS, CDR2 YYNGEE. The CDR3 DNA follows: TGTGCCAGCAGCGTAGACGGACAGATCTACGAGCAGTACTTC. This encodes CASSVDGQIYEQYF.

The CDR3 nucleotides are TGTGCCTGGAGGCAGTTCCAGTCAATTATGAACACTGAAGCTTTCTTT. Its protein is CAWRQFQSIMNTEAFF. The chain carries TRBV30 and TRBJ1-1; D remains unclear. The CDR3 contains 16 residues. Trimming removed 3 bases at V and 0 bases at J, with 17 bases between. Germline lookup yields CDR1 GTSNPN and CDR2 SVGIG (reference sequence).

This clonotype showed up just a few times. V usage is TRBV28 and J usage is TRBJ1-5; D is possibly TRBD1 (6 bases). The CDR3 has 16 amino acids. V was cut by 3 bases and J by 3 bases, with 15 bases left in between. Germline V gene data show CDR1 as MDHEN and CDR2 as SYDVKM. The chain's CDR3 is CASSLVGQGNNQPQHF. The CDR3 DNA sequence: TGTGCCAGCAGTTTGGTGGGGCAGGGGAACAATCAGCCCCAGCATTTT.

The CDR3, as DNA: TGTGCCAGCAGTTTAGCCCCCAGCCAGGGGAGGGACACTGAAGCTTTCTTT. It codes for CASSLAPSQGRDTEAFF. The rearrangement links TRBV12-3 or TRBV12-4 to TRBJ1-1; D is perhaps TRBD1 (6 bases). The CDR3 has 17 residues. V lost 0 bases, J lost 3 bases, and 17 bases lay in between.

This clonotype has only a few counts. V usage is TRBV7-9 and J usage is TRBJ2-6; D uncertain. V lost 4 bases, J lost 2 bases, and 12 bases lay in between. The CDR3 runs to 16 residues. Germline V gene sequence: CDR1 SEHNR, CDR2 FQNEAQ (reference sequence). The CDR3 spells CASSYSTSAGANVLTF. Written as DNA, the CDR3 is TGTGCCAGCAGCTACAGTACCAGCGCTGGGGCCAACGTCCTGACTTTC.

The chain joins TRBV20-1 to TRBJ1-1; 10 bases fit TRBD1. Trimming took 6 bases from V and 3 from J; bases not matched to a gene: 16. Germline V CDR1 and CDR2: DFQATT, SNEGSKA (reference sequence). CDR3 size: 17 residues. CDR3 in amino acids: CSAPGQGRVGVDTEAFF. The CDR3 nucleotides read TGCAGTGCCCCGGGACAGGGGCGCGTAGGAGTCGACACTGAAGCTTTCTTT.

The chain carries TRBV9 and TRBJ2-2; TRBD2 is a possible D gene (5 bases). The CDR3 runs to 16 residues. V lost 1 base and J lost 2, with 12 bases in between. Per germline, CDR1 SGDLS and CDR2 YYNGEE. The CDR3 loop reads CASSVWSSINTGELFF. The CDR3 DNA is TGTGCCAGCAGCGTATGGTCTAGCATAAACACCGGGGAGCTGTTTTTT.

The chain links TRBV6-5 to TRBJ2-7; D ambiguous. The V gene lost 4 bases and the J gene lost 6 bases, with 10 bases spanning the gap. CDR1 and CDR2 from the germline V gene are MNHEY and SVGAGI. This CDR3 contains 12 residues. The CDR3 DNA sequence: TGTGCCAGCAGTTTCCGCAGTGGCGAGCAGTACTTC. This encodes CASSFRSGEQYF.

V usage is TRBV6-1 and J usage is TRBJ1-1; D perhaps matches TRBD1 (6 bases). CDR3 length: 13 amino acids. Trimming took off 6 bases at V and 8 bases at J, with 16 bases between the two ends. Germline V lookup: CDR1 MNHNS, CDR2 SASEGT. DNA of the CDR3: TGTGCCAGCAGCCAAAGCCTTACAGGGGAAGCTTTCTTT. It specifies CASSQSLTGEAFF.

The J gene is TRBJ2-2, the V gene TRBV6-1; D possibly corresponds to TRBD2 (6 bases). Trimming removed 7 bases at V and 6 bases at J, with 12 bases between. The CDR3 spans 13 residues. Germline V gene data show CDR1 as MNHNS and CDR2 as SASEGT. The CDR3 sequence is CASTRAGSGELFF. As DNA, the CDR3 is TGTGCCAGCACCAGGGCGGGATCCGGGGAGCTGTTTTTT.

V gene TRBV2 combines with J gene TRBJ1-6, with TRBD1 matching over 9 bases. Germline values: CDR1 SNHLY, CDR2 FYNNEI. The CDR3 extends over 16 amino acids. V lost 6 bases and J lost 7; bases outside the gene matches: 10. CDR3 sequence (DNA): TGTGCCAGCAGAGCTTATCCGGGACAGGGAAATTCACCCCTCCACTTT. This codes for CASRAYPGQGNSPLHF.

Only a few counts were recorded for this clonotype. The chain carries TRBV6-1 and TRBJ2-7, with TRBD2 as a possible D gene (5 bases). V lost 4 bases and J lost 7, with 26 bases in between. The CDR3 spans 17 residues. CDR1 and CDR2 from the germline V gene are MNHNS and SASEGT. The CDR3 spells CASSAYASGSAPWEQYF. The DNA of the CDR3 is TGTGCCAGCAGTGCGTACGCCTCGGGGAGCGCTCCGTGGGAGCAGTACTTC.

This clonotype was detected only a few times. In nucleotides, the CDR3 is TGTGCCTGGAGTGGGGCTAGCGGGAACGGGGAGCTGTTTTTT. Its translation: CAWSGASGNGELFF. The chain has TRBV30 and TRBJ2-2; 9 nucleotides line up with TRBD2. CDR1 is GTSNPN and CDR2 is SVGIG in the germline V gene (reference sequence). This CDR3 is 14 amino acids long. Losses at the gene ends were 1 base for V and 7 bases for J; bases not matched to a gene: 4.

The chain has TRBV20-1 and TRBJ2-7; TRBD2 aligns across 13 bases. The germline V gene has CDR1 DFQATT and CDR2 SNEGSKA (reference sequence). V gave up 6 bases and J gave up 2 bases; unmatched junction bases: 7. This CDR3 region has 15 residues. The CDR3 nucleotides read TGCAGTGCATTAGACGGGACTAGCGGGACCTACGAGCAGTACTTC. Amino acid sequence: CSALDGTSGTYEQYF.

Concerning this clonotype itself: A much larger clone lies one base from this, so it may be a read error. This chain uses TRBV12-3 or TRBV12-4 with TRBJ2-2; D remains unclear. The CDR3 spans 14 residues. Between the trimmed V and J ends, which lost 5 bases and 7 bases, there was a span of 14 bases. The CDR3 DNA reads TGTGCCAGCAGTGCGAGACAAGACATCGGGGAGCTGTTTTTT. Translation gives CASSARQDIGELFF.

The chain has TRBV6-2 or TRBV6-3 and TRBJ2-3; TRBD1 is a possible D gene (5 bases). V was trimmed by 8 bases and J by 4 bases, leaving 19 bases between them. CDR1 is MNHEY, CDR2 SVGEGT, per germline. CDR3 length: 15 amino acids. This CDR3 reads CASRLDPGFPDTQYF. The CDR3 nucleotides are TGTGCCAGCCGATTGGACCCAGGGTTTCCAGATACGCAGTATTTT.

This clonotype was picked up a small number of times. CDR3: CASSLPVRANTGELFF. In DNA, the CDR3 is TGTGCCAGCAGTTTACCTGTTCGGGCGAACACCGGGGAGCTGTTTTTT. The chain employs TRBV12-3 or TRBV12-4 and TRBJ2-2; unclear D gene. The CDR3 has 16 amino acids. V was trimmed by 2 bases and J by 0 bases, leaving 10 bases between them.